These 13 T cell receptor beta chains were all obtained from the same sample, sequenced in a study of blood T cell repertoires in COVID-19. Sequencing used immunoSEQ multiplex PCR; TCRdb keeps in-frame clones, though not all of them. The sample contains roughly 140,000 clones, about 88% of which appear only once. The sample was peripheral blood. Receptors originate from a human donor in a cohort sampled during active COVID-19.

This clone has a handful of counts. The CDR3 coding sequence is TGTGCCACCAGTGACAGCTATGGCTACACCTTC. This codes for CATSDSYGYTF. This rearrangement joins TRBV24-1 to TRBJ1-2; D is ambiguous. V was pared by 4 bases and J by 4 bases, with 3 bases between. This CDR3 is 11 amino acids long. The V gene's germline CDR1 is KGHDR and CDR2 SFDVKD.

The CDR3 nucleotides are TGTGCCAGCAGCACCCGGGATGGGGCAAAGGGGGACAATGAGCAGTTCTTC. It encodes CASSTRDGAKGDNEQFF. This chain joins TRBV7-6 and TRBJ2-1, with D possibly being TRBD1 (6 bases). CDR1 and CDR2 (germline): SGHVS, FNYEAQ. CDR3 size: 17 residues. V shed 5 bases and J shed 5 bases, with 22 bases lying between them.

This chain joins TRBV5-1 and TRBJ1-2, with 8 bases fitting TRBD1. Germline CDR1 reads SGHRS; CDR2 reads YFSETQ. Trimming at V came to 1 base and at J to 6 bases, leaving 5 bases not matched to a gene. The CDR3 is 14 residues long. The CDR3 protein is CASSLTGGMNGYTF. CDR3 nucleotides: TGCGCCAGCAGCTTGACAGGGGGTATGAATGGCTACACCTTC.

The chain couples TRBV25-1 to TRBJ1-2; TRBD1 matches at 7 bases. Germline V gene lookup returns CDR1 MGHDK and CDR2 SYGVNS. V shed 4 bases and J 4 bases; nucleotides not matched to a gene: 9. This CDR3 is built from 15 residues. Written as DNA, the CDR3 is TGTGCCAGCAGTGGGGCAGGGGGAACCTTCTATGGCTACACCTTC. This gives the protein CASSGAGGTFYGYTF.

This clone has a single count. The CDR3 sequence is CASSRETGLSSYNEQFF. Written as DNA, the CDR3 is TGCGCCAGCAGCCGAGAAACCGGACTAAGCTCCTACAATGAGCAGTTCTTC. The chain is built from TRBV4-1 and TRBJ2-1; TRBD2 is a possible D gene (6 bases). Germline lookup yields CDR1 MGHRA and CDR2 YSYEKL. The germline V and J ends were trimmed by 4 bases and 0 bases, with 16 bases remaining between them. The CDR3 totals 17 residues.

The chain is built from TRBV19 and TRBJ2-1; D perhaps matches TRBD1 (6 bases). Germline V gives CDR1 LNHDA, CDR2 SQIVND (reference sequence). The CDR3 is 12 residues long. V lost 5 bases, J lost 7 bases, and 9 bases lay in between. The CDR3: CASSPQGNEQFF. The CDR3 nucleotides read TGTGCCAGTAGTCCTCAGGGGAATGAGCAGTTCTTC.

The rearrangement links TRBV6-1 to TRBJ1-5; TRBD1 is a possible D gene (5 bases). Germline loops: CDR1 MNHNS, CDR2 SASEGT. The V end was cut by 1 base, the J end by 1 base, with 8 bases between. The CDR3 runs to 15 residues. The CDR3 protein is CASSEGQMSNQPQHF. The CDR3 nucleotides read TGTGCCAGCAGTGAAGGACAGATGAGCAATCAGCCCCAGCATTTT.

In nucleotides, the CDR3 is TGTGCCAGCAGCTTAGTACAGGGGGCCGAGTATGAGCAGTTCTTC. This codes for CASSLVQGAEYEQFF. V and J are TRBV7-9 and TRBJ2-1; 9 positions agree with TRBD1. The ends lost 1 base at V and 8 bases at J; junction bases unmatched: 6. The CDR3 is 15 amino acids. CDR1 is SEHNR and CDR2 is FQNEAQ in the germline V gene (reference sequence).

CDR3 sequence (DNA): TGTGCCAGCAGTGACCCTAGACTAGCTTCACTAGATACGCAGTATTTT. It specifies CASSDPRLASLDTQYF. The chain has TRBV25-1 and TRBJ2-3, with TRBD2 matching over 7 bases. Germline V gene lookup returns CDR1 MGHDK and CDR2 SYGVNS. V lost 3 bases, J lost 5 bases, and 11 bases stayed unmatched. The CDR3 has 16 amino acids.

The V gene is TRBV3-1 (or the pseudogene TRBV3-2), the J gene TRBJ1-5; 10 bases align to TRBD1. The CDR3 extends over 15 amino acids. Per germline, CDR1 LGHDT and CDR2 YNNKEL (reference sequence). Losses at the gene ends were 4 bases for V and 4 bases for J; bases not matched to a gene: 4. CDR3 nucleotides: TGTGCCAGCAGCCGGACAGGGGGAGCAAATCAGCCCCAGCATTTT. Residues: CASSRTGGANQPQHF.

The chain uses TRBV18 and TRBJ2-1; 8 positions match TRBD2. The CDR3 loop spans 16 amino acids. CDR1 and CDR2 (germline): KGHSH, LQKENI. V lost 5 bases to trimming and J lost 8 bases; unmatched junction nucleotides: 14. CDR3 in DNA: TGTGCCAGCTCAGTCTACGTAGCGGGGTTGGGGGATGAGCAGTTCTTC. As protein: CASSVYVAGLGDEQFF. Looking up the rest from reference TRBV18 and TRBJ2-1 gives the full variable domain: NAGVMQNPRHLVRRRGQEARLRCSPMKGHSHVYWYRQLPEEGLKFMVYLQKENIIDESGMPKERFSAEFPKEGPSILRIQQVVRGDSAAYFCASSVYVAGLGDEQFFGPGTRLTVL.

This clone showed up just once. The J gene is TRBJ1-3, the V gene TRBV6-5; tentatively, D is TRBD1 (6 bases). V was clipped by 6 bases and J by 4 bases, with 16 bases between them. The V gene's germline CDR1 is MNHEY and CDR2 SVGAGI. This CDR3 comprises 15 residues. CDR3 sequence: CASRSVQGTGNTIYF. CDR3 coding DNA: TGTGCCAGCAGATCCGTACAGGGAACAGGAAACACCATATATTTT.

A single count supports this clone. The chain joins TRBV11-2 to TRBJ2-1; TRBD1 matches 10 bases. With 6 bases clipped from V and 6 bases from J, the junction kept 5 bases outside the gene matches. The CDR3 is made up of 14 amino acids. Germline assignment: CDR1 SGHAT and CDR2 FQNNGV. The CDR3 loop reads CASRRGQGCNEQFF. For the CDR3, the DNA is TGTGCCAGCAGACGGGGACAGGGGTGCAATGAGCAGTTCTTC.